The following is a TCR beta chain sequence with its context. The antigen it recognizes is unknown. The data originate from a study of monozygotic twins with inflammatory bowel disease (dated by TCRdb to about 2019). Broadly, across the study: In total, some 30 monozygotic twin pairs made up the full study: 19 Danish pairs, all IBD-discordant, plus nine German pairs, of which four were IBD-concordant and five were IBD-discordant. Disease-associated traits were sought mainly through comparisons between IBD patients and their genetically identical healthy co-twins within discordant pairs. Each individual had, on average, about 151 000 unique TCRalpha sequences and 181 000 unique TCRbeta sequences available for analysis. What the study reported, not specific to this receptor: Background noise and inter-individual variability may have been introduced into the repertoires by the differing immunosuppressive treatments among patients. No single strong signal or clonotype linked to IBD turned up in the results, so the idea that one exists was not supported. Measured by the inverse Simpson index, TCRbeta repertoire diversity was lower in IBD patients than in their healthy co-twins. Repertoire similarity did not differ between concordant and discordant twins, which could be due to limited statistical power. The analysis was unable to tell apart different T cell subtypes. Fewer clonotypes were shared with other individuals by IBD patients than by healthy twins, most markedly in patients showing signs of disease activity.

Via the germline V gene (reference sequence), CDR1 is SEHNR and CDR2 FQNEAQ. Counted from cysteine to phenylalanine, this CDR3 has 15 amino acids. The DNA is not on file. Libraries were constructed by 5' RACE. Each TCR library was prepared from roughly 3,800 ng of total RNA. For each sample, cDNA was synthesized in eight separate reactions using SMARTScribe reverse transcriptase. Unique molecular identifiers containing a 6-nucleotide sample barcode were introduced through template switching during cDNA synthesis. Amplification of TCRalpha and TCRbeta cDNA involved two nested PCRs of 16 and 9 cycles, and each PCR was followed by bead purification. Before amplification, the cDNA was both treated with uracil DNA-glycosylase and purified with the QIAquick PCR purification kit. The second PCR added Illumina TruSeq-compatible adapters along with sample-specific barcodes. TapeStation and Qubit were used to check library quality and concentration, and around 5 ng of each library went into the pool. Pooled libraries were sequenced on an Illumina HiSeq2500 single-index Rapid Run with 2 x 100 bp reads and custom sequencing primers. The original pipeline was this. MiGEC version 1.2.6 was used for UMI-based consensus assembly to correct PCR and sequencing errors. V(D)J alignment, clonotype assembly and CDR3 extraction were performed with MiXCR version 2.1.1. Normalisation of gene usage, clonotype sharing and MAIT/NKT TCR abundance was achieved by analysing the top 1000, 10 000 and 20 000 clonotypes per sample. After downsampling to 27 000 UMIs, diversity was calculated as the inverse Simpson index using the vegan R package. Paired Mann-Whitney U tests were applied to discordant twin pairs, and Benjamini-Hochberg correction was used for multiple testing. TCRdb reprocessed the sequencing reads and holds a single record per CDR3 protein sequence, with no DNA. Here the V and J calls rest on TCRdb's processing, not on the authors' analysis. The sample has under 350,000 distinct CDR3 sequences on record. Of the sample, roughly 5.8% is held by the ten largest clones.

From each donor, an approximately 2.5 ml peripheral blood sample was collected into PAXgene tubes and kept at -80 degrees C. Without T cell sorting, total RNA was isolated from whole blood using the PAXgene blood miRNA kit on an automated QIAcube. Peripheral blood from monozygotic twin pairs, either concordant or discordant for inflammatory bowel disease, underwent deep TCRalpha and TCRbeta repertoire profiling that used unique molecular barcoding. Smoking habits were recorded for all twin pairs, with individuals classified as current, former or never smokers. The sequenced material came from blood. The rearrangement joined TRBV7-9 to TRBJ1-4; TCRdb's D gene call, TRBD1, goes unchecked for lack of DNA. The source is a human donor with ulcerative colitis or Crohn's disease, or a healthy co-twin of an affected twin (not recorded which). CDR3 reads: CASSRGQRTNEKLFF.